The rows below give T cell receptor beta chains drawn from one sample of a study of Tregs in tolerant kidney transplant recipients. The method was immunoSEQ multiplex PCR; TCRdb's version includes in-frame clones alone and lacks a portion of them. The sample contains tens of thousands of clones, 65% to 85% of which appear only once. Sequencing input: CD4+ T cells from blood. The source is a human donor in good health. Each CDR3 is given with its conserved first and last residue. A D gene is named only where the DNA matches it firmly. Clone sizes are given selectively: once, few, many, or a class where the clone is expanded.

TRBD1	TRBV9	TRBJ2-7	.	TGTGCCAGCAGCGGCGCAGGGGGCCTCGAGCAGTACTTC	CASSGAGGLEQYF
TRBD2	TRBV29-1	TRBJ2-1	few	TGCAGCGACCTGGGTAGCGGGAGTGGGGCCTACTACAATGAGCAGTTCTTC	CSDLGSGSGAYYNEQFF
.	TRBV29-1	TRBJ2-7	once	TGCAGCGTTTCTGGACCCTACGAGCAGTACTTC	CSVSGPYEQYF
.	TRBV7-3	TRBJ1-3	once	TGTGCCAGCAGCTCCATTCTCGGAAACACCATATATTTT	CASSSILGNTIYF
.	TRBV30	TRBJ2-7	.	TGTGCCTGTAGGATCGCCCCCACACTTTACGAGCAGTACTTC	CACRIAPTLYEQYF
TRBD1	TRBV7-8	TRBJ1-1	.	TGTGCCAGCAGCTTGACGACAGGGTTCAACACTGAAGCTTTCTTT	CASSLTTGFNTEAFF
.	TRBV5-1	TRBJ2-2	few	TGCGCCAGCAGCCGTAATTTGGGGCAGAACACCGGGGAGCTGTTTTTT	CASSRNLGQNTGELFF
TRBD2	TRBV19	TRBJ2-2	.	TGTGCCAGTAGACCGTTCACGGCGGGGGTGAACACCGGGGAGCTGTTTTTT	CASRPFTAGVNTGELFF
.	TRBV6-5	TRBJ1-1	.	TGTGCCAGCAGATCCACAGGGAAGACTTTCTTT	CASRSTGKTFF
.	TRBV30	TRBJ1-5	.	TGTGCCTGGAGTACGGGGGGAAATCAGCCCCAGCATTTT	CAWSTGGNQPQHF
.	TRBV10-3	TRBJ2-7	.	TGTGCCACCTCGGGCAGGGGAAGCGAGCAGTACTTC	CATSGRGSEQYF
TRBD2	TRBV5-4	TRBJ2-5	.	TGTGCCAGCAGTCAGACTAGCGGGGGGCAAGAGACCCAGTACTTC	CASSQTSGGQETQYF
.	TRBV7-2	TRBJ1-3	.	TGTGCCAGCAGCCGGAGTTGGGGACTAGGAAACACCATATATTTT	CASSRSWGLGNTIYF
TRBD1	TRBV27	TRBJ1-1	few	TGTGCCAGCAGTTTATTCGGTCGGTCCCGGACAGGGTTGAACACTGAAGCTTTCTTT	CASSLFGRSRTGLNTEAFF
.	TRBV19	TRBJ2-2	.	TGTGCCAGTAGTATAGTCGGGGGGCCGAACACCGGGGAGCTGTTTTTT	CASSIVGGPNTGELFF
.	TRBV18	TRBJ2-1	.	TGTGCCAGCTCCACTTGGGCCGGGGGTGGCCCGGATGAGCAGTTCTTC	CASSTWAGGGPDEQFF
.	TRBV19	TRBJ1-6	.	TGTGCCAGTAGTAAAAACAGTCGGTCACCCCTCCACTTT	CASSKNSRSPLHF
.	TRBV5-1	TRBJ1-5	few	TGCGCCAGCAGCTGGGGTCTCGGGAGCAATCAGCCCCAGCATTTT	CASSWGLGSNQPQHF
TRBD2	TRBV5-1	TRBJ2-2	.	TGCGCCAGCAGCTTGGCTAGCGGGACCCCGGGTCCCGGGGAGCTGTTTTTT	CASSLASGTPGPGELFF
TRBD1	TRBV7-9	TRBJ2-2	.	TGTGCCAGCAGCCCCAAGGGCTGGGGACAGAGAACCGGGGAGCTGTTTTTT	CASSPKGWGQRTGELFF
TRBD1	TRBV20-1	TRBJ2-5	.	TGCAGTGCTGGACAGGGAGAGACCCAGTACTTC	CSAGQGETQYF
.	TRBV4-1	TRBJ2-7	.	TGCGCCAGCAGCCAGGGGATATCTATCAACTACGAGCAGTACTTC	CASSQGISINYEQYF
.	TRBV5-1	TRBJ1-3	.	TGCGCCAGCAGCTTGGGACGGACAGACGGAAACACCATATATTTT	CASSLGRTDGNTIYF
TRBD2	TRBV4-2	TRBJ2-1	once	TGTGCCAGCAGCCAAGAAGTTACTAGCGGGAGAGATGAGCAGTTCTTC	CASSQEVTSGRDEQFF
.	TRBV18	TRBJ2-3	.	TGTGCCAGCTCACCAATGGGCCGCACAGATACGCAGTATTTT	CASSPMGRTDTQYF
.	TRBV6-5	TRBJ2-7	.	TGTGCCAGCAGTTACCTCAGAGGGGGTGAGCAGTACTTC	CASSYLRGGEQYF
TRBD2	TRBV30	TRBJ2-1	.	TGTGCCTGGAGCGGAAACACGGGACTAGCGGGGGGGAGAACCCTCTTC	CAWSGNTGLAGGRTLF
.	TRBV10-3	TRBJ2-5	.	TGTGCCATCAGTGCGAGAGAACAAGAGACCCAGTACTTC	CAISAREQETQYF
.	TRBV5-1	TRBJ2-7	.	TGCGCCAGCAGCTCGGGCCAGGGTAGGTCACAGCAGTACTTC	CASSSGQGRSQQYF
.	TRBV4-3	TRBJ1-1	.	TGCGCCAGCAGCCAAGAAGGAGGGACTGAAGCTTTCTTT	CASSQEGGTEAFF
.	TRBV5-6	TRBJ1-1	.	TGTGCCGGCAGCTTGGGGCTGATGAACACTGAAGCTTTCTTT	CAGSLGLMNTEAFF
.	TRBV5-1	TRBJ2-1	.	TGCGCCAGCAGCTTGTGGGCCGGACAGAACAATGAGCAGTTCTTC	CASSLWAGQNNEQFF
.	TRBV7-8	TRBJ2-5	.	TGTGCCAGCAGCTTCATAGAGACCCAGTACTTC	CASSFIETQYF
.	TRBV9	TRBJ2-3	few	TGTGCCAGCAGCGCATCACCGGGACTCCAGGGGGGGCACACAGATACGCAGTATTTT	CASSASPGLQGGHTDTQYF
TRBD1	TRBV5-4	TRBJ1-1	.	TGTGCCAGCAGCCCCACAGGGGCGGAAGCTTTCTTT	CASSPTGAEAFF
.	TRBV6-6	TRBJ1-2	.	TGTGCCAGCAGGGAACTCCGGGAAGCTCGACGCGGCTACACCTTC	CASRELREARRGYTF
.	TRBV5-5	TRBJ2-7	.	TGTGCCAGCAGCCGCCTCTCCCTCGAGCAGTACTTC	CASSRLSLEQYF
TRBD1	TRBV7-2	TRBJ1-2	.	TGTGCCAGCAGCTTAGCGCAGACAGGGGGCATATATGGCTACACCTTC	CASSLAQTGGIYGYTF
.	TRBV7-2	TRBJ1-2	once	TGTGCCAGCAGCCGGAGTAACTATGGCTACACCTTC	CASSRSNYGYTF
.	TRBV7-8	TRBJ1-5	.	TGTGCCAGCAGCTTAGGACAAACAGAGGGACAGCCCCAGCATTTT	CASSLGQTEGQPQHF
.	TRBV30	TRBJ2-6	.	TGTGCCTGGCACTCCGGGGCCAACGTCCTGACTTTC	CAWHSGANVLTF
.	TRBV6-5	TRBJ2-7	.	TGTGCCAGCAGCAGGGGGGTTTACGAGCAGTACTTC	CASSRGVYEQYF
TRBD1	TRBV9	TRBJ1-1	.	TGTGCCAGCAGCGTTTCTGTAACCCCGGGACAGGAAGCTTTCTTT	CASSVSVTPGQEAFF
TRBD2	TRBV19	TRBJ2-1	.	TGTGCCAGTAGTATAGGGACTAGCCAGCAGTTCTTC	CASSIGTSQQFF
TRBD1	TRBV14	TRBJ2-7	.	TGTGCCAGCAGCCAAAGAGAGAGGGACAGGGGCCGTTACGAGCAGTACTTC	CASSQRERDRGRYEQYF
.	TRBV6-4	TRBJ2-3	.	TGTGCCAGCAGTGACGAGCCCACAGATACGCAGTATTTT	CASSDEPTDTQYF
.	TRBV29-1	TRBJ2-6	.	TGCAGCGTAAAGGGAGCCTCTGGGGCCAACGTCCTGACTTTC	CSVKGASGANVLTF
TRBD1	TRBV19	TRBJ2-1	.	TGTGCCAGTAGTATTCAGGGACAGGACAATGAGCAGTTCTTC	CASSIQGQDNEQFF
.	TRBV18	TRBJ2-3	.	TGTGCCAGCTCACTAAGGGTCGGCACAGATACGCAGTATTTT	CASSLRVGTDTQYF
.	TRBV5-4	TRBJ2-1	.	TGTGCCAGCAGCTTAAGAATGGGTGAGCAGTTCTTC	CASSLRMGEQFF
.	TRBV9	TRBJ2-3	.	TGTGCCAGCAGCTACCTAGGCGGCGGGGCAGATACGCAGTATTTT	CASSYLGGGADTQYF
TRBD1	TRBV6-6	TRBJ1-5	.	TGTGCCAGCAGTCCACAGGGGGCTCAGCCCCAGCATTTT	CASSPQGAQPQHF